This T cell receptor (beta chain) stems from a study of blood T cell repertoires in COVID-19. This clone was counted once. Per the study methods: It was from reference gene primer amplification that nucleated cell counts were estimated. Sequencing used immunoSEQ multiplex PCR; TCRdb keeps in-frame clones, though not all of them. The V and J calls and clone size come from that table; D and trimming were worked out from the DNA. The sample lists around 33,000 clones, around 84% occurring once. The specimen was peripheral blood. The origin of this receptor is a man older than 75 with acute or convalescent COVID-19.

The CDR3 DNA reads as TGTGCCAGTAGTTCCCCCTTGGACAGGATTAATGAAAAACTGTTTTTT. This codes for CASSSPLDRINEKLFF. The rearrangement uses TRBV19 and TRBJ1-4; 7 nucleotides line up with TRBD1. Germline CDR1 reads LNHDA; CDR2 reads SQIVND (reference sequence). Trimming removed 5 bases from V and 4 bases from J; junction bases left unmatched: 10. This CDR3 is built from 16 residues.